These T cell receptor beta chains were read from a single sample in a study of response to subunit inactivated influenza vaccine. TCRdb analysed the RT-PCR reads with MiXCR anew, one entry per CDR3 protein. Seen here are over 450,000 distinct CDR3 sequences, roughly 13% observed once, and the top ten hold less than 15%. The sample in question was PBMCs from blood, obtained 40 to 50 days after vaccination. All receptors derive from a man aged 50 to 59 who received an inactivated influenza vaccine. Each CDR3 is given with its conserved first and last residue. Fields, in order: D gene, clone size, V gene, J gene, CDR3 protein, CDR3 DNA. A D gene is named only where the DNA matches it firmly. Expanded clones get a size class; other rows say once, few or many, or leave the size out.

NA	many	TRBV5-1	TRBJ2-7	CASHRDAYEQYF	TGCGCCAGCCATCGGGATGCCTACGAGCAGTACTTC
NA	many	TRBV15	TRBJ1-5	CATSHSDSSQPQHF	TGTGCCACCAGCCACAGCGACTCCAGTCAGCCCCAGCATTTT
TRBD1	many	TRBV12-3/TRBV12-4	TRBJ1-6	CASRMTGGHNSPLHF	TGTGCCAGCAGGATGACAGGGGGCCATAATTCACCCCTCCACTTT
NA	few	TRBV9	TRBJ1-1	CASSVVTGAEAFF	TGTGCCAGCAGCGTAGTTACAGGCGCTGAAGCTTTCTTT
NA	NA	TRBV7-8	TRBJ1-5	CASSRRGGAGNQPQHF	TGTGCCAGCAGCCGGCGTGGTGGGGCCGGCAATCAGCCCCAGCATTTT
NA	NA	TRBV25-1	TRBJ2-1	CASSAVLLGSYNKQFF	TGTGCCAGCAGTGCCGTGCTACTAGGCTCCTACAATAAGCAGTTCTTC
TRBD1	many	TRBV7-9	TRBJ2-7	CASSRTPGQGFNEQYF	TGTGCCAGCAGTCGTACCCCGGGACAGGGGTTCAACGAGCAGTACTTC
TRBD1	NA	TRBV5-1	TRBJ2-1	CASSSGQGFSEQFF	TGCGCCAGCAGCTCGGGACAGGGGTTCAGTGAGCAGTTCTTC
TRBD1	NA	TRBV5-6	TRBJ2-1	CASILGGKTGGRNNEQFF	TGTGCCAGCATCCTTGGGGGTAAAACAGGGGGAAGGAACAATGAGCAGTTCTTC
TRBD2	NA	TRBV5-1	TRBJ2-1	CASSRLAGGLPYNEQFF	TGCGCCAGCAGTCGACTAGCGGGAGGGCTCCCCTACAATGAGCAGTTCTTC
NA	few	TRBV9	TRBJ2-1	CASSVGRASSYNEQFF	TGTGCCAGCAGCGTAGGCAGGGCGAGCTCCTACAATGAGCAGTTCTTC
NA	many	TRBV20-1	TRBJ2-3	CSASVGGPGMGQYF	TGCAGTGCTAGCGTCGGGGGCCCGGGGATGGGGCAGTATTTT
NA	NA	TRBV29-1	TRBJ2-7	CSVMSHRGGYEQYF	TGCAGCGTCATGAGCCATCGAGGGGGGTACGAGCAGTACTTC
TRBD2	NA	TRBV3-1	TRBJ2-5	CASSQAASGGAGGRETQYF	TGTGCCAGCAGCCAAGCCGCTAGCGGGGGGGCCGGGGGAAGAGAGACCCAGTACTTC
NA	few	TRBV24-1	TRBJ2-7	CATSGGVGYEQYF	TGTGCCACCAGTGGAGGGGTAGGATACGAGCAGTACTTC
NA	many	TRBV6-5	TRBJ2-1	CASSYDSIGSYNEQFF	TGTGCCAGCAGTTACGACAGTATTGGATCCTACAATGAGCAGTTCTTC
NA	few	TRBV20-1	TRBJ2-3	CSGVSTDTQYF	TGCAGTGGGGTGAGCACAGATACGCAGTATTTT
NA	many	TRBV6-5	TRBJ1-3	CASSFYISGAGNTIYF	TGTGCCAGCAGTTTCTATATCTCAGGGGCTGGAAACACCATATATTTT
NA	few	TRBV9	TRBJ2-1	CASSDGYEQFF	TGTGCCAGCAGCGATGGTTATGAGCAGTTCTTC
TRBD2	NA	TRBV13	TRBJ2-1	CAKQLNLEGGGGSINITHNEQFF	TGTGCCAAGCAGCTTAACCTAGAGGGTGGTGGCGGGAGTATCAACATCACACACAATGAGCAGTTCTTC
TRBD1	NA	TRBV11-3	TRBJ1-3	CASSGTGGNTIYF	TGTGCCAGCAGCGGGACAGGGGGGAACACCATATATTTT
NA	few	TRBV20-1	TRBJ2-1	CSARGNNEQFF	TGCAGTGCTAGGGGAAACAATGAGCAGTTCTTC
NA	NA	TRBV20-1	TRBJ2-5	CSARASGRRTQYF	TGCAGTGCTAGAGCATCGGGTCGGAGGACCCAGTACTTC
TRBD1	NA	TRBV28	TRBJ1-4	CASSFPTGQGREKLFF	TGTGCCAGCAGTTTCCCGACTGGACAGGGCCGCGAAAAACTGTTTTTT
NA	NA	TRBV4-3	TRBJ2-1	CASSQELGGFTHNEQFF	TGCGCCAGCAGCCAAGAACTTGGAGGGTTTACTCACAATGAGCAGTTCTTC
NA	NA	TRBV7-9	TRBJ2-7	CASSAGHFYEQYF	TGTGCCAGCAGCGCCGGACATTTCTACGAGCAGTACTTC
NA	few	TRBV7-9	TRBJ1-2	CASSLMQGYGYTF	TGTGCCAGCAGCTTAATGCAGGGGTATGGCTACACCTTC
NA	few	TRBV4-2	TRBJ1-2	CASSQVSKASYGYTF	TGTGCCAGCAGCCAAGTTTCAAAGGCTTCCTATGGCTACACCTTC
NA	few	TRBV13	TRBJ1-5	CASSLGRRNNQPQHF	TGTGCCAGCAGCTTAGGCCGTCGGAACAATCAGCCCCAGCATTTT
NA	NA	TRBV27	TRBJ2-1	CASSLSQVGNEQFF	TGTGCCAGCAGTTTATCGCAAGTGGGCAATGAGCAGTTCTTC